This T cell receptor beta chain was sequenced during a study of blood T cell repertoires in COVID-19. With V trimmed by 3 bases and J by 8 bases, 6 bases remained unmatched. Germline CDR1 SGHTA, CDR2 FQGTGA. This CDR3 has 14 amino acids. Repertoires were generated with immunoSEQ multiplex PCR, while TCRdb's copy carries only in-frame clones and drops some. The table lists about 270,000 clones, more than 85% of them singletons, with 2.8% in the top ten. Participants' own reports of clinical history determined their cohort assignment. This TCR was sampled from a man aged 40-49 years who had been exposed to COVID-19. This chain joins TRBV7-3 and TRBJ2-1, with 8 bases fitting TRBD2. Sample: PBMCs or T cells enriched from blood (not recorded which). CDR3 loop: CASSFKREGHEQFF. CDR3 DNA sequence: TGTGCCAGCAGCTTTAAACGGGAGGGTCATGAGCAGTTCTTC.